The 17 T cell receptor beta chains listed next were all sequenced from one sample in a study of OX40 agonist ivuxolimab in advanced cancers. Profiling relied on immunoSEQ multiplex PCR, and the TCRdb table lists in-frame clones only, not all of them. The data contain some 44,000 clones, around 80% of them singletons. Specimen: CD4+ or CD8+ T cells sorted from blood, collected in a trial of the OX40 agonist ivuxolimab. These receptors were taken from an adult with an advanced solid tumor such as melanoma, head and neck, liver or kidney cancer.

The V call is TRBV4-1, the J call TRBJ1-5, with no clear D. The CDR3 covers 15 residues. The ends were cut back, 3 bases at V and 4 bases at J, with 13 bases in the middle. Germline values: CDR1 MGHRA, CDR2 YSYEKL. The DNA for the CDR3 is TGCGCCAGCAGCCAGTACCGGGAAGGAAATCAGCCCCAGCATTTT. It encodes CASSQYREGNQPQHF.

The chain carries TRBV30 and TRBJ1-6; D ambiguous. The V end lost 0 bases, the J end lost 7 bases, and 10 bases lay between the germline ends. CDR3 length: 14 amino acids. The germline CDR1 and CDR2 sequences are GTSNPN and SVGIG (reference sequence). CDR3 residues: CAWSVLLSNSPLHF. The DNA for the CDR3 is TGTGCCTGGAGTGTACTCCTTTCCAATTCACCCCTCCACTTT.

The rearrangement joins TRBV7-2 to TRBJ1-1; 7 bases match TRBD1. Trimming took 5 bases from V and 5 from J; bases not matched to a gene: 8. The CDR3 consists of 14 residues. CDR1 SGHTA and CDR2 FQGNSA come from the germline V gene. This CDR3 reads CASSNYRGGTEAFF. CDR3 DNA sequence: TGTGCCAGCAGCAACTACAGGGGAGGGACTGAAGCTTTCTTT.

This chain links TRBV7-9 with TRBJ2-6, with D unclear. Germline V CDR1 and CDR2: SEHNR, FQNEAQ (reference sequence). The CDR3 is made up of 15 amino acids. Trimming took off 4 bases at V and 0 bases at J, with 7 bases between the two ends. CDR3 amino acids: CASSSGSSGANVLTF. CDR3 sequence (DNA): TGTGCCAGCAGCTCAGGTAGCTCTGGGGCCAACGTCCTGACTTTC.

Here the CDR3 DNA reads TGTGCCAGCAGCTTTGGTGGTGGACTAGCGGACAATGAGCAGTTCTTC. Translation gives CASSFGGGLADNEQFF. This rearrangement joins TRBV7-3 to TRBJ2-1; TRBD2 agrees at 10 bases. Germline CDR1 and CDR2: SGHTA and FQGTGA. The length of the CDR3 is 16 residues. The J segment lost 5 bases and the V segment lost 3 bases, leaving 7 bases of the junction unmatched.

The rearrangement uses TRBV29-1 and TRBJ2-1; 7 nucleotides line up with TRBD2. The CDR3 is 14 residues long. The junction had 7 bases not matched to a gene; V was cut back by 4 bases and J by 4 bases. Germline V lookup: CDR1 SQVTM, CDR2 ANQGSEA. The DNA for the CDR3 is TGCAGCGTTGGCGTGACTAGCAGATACAATGAGCAGTTCTTC. Amino acid sequence: CSVGVTSRYNEQFF.

The rearrangement links TRBV7-3 to TRBJ2-1, with TRBD1 as a possible D gene (6 bases). V shed 5 bases and J shed 4 bases, with 15 bases lying between them. From germline, CDR1 is SGHTA and CDR2 FQGTGA. There are 15 residues in the CDR3. The DNA of the CDR3 is TGTGCCAGCAGCACACGACAGGCCCAGTACAATGAGCAGTTCTTC. Protein product: CASSTRQAQYNEQFF.

The chain joins TRBV29-1 to TRBJ2-1; D uncertain. V was pared by 7 bases and J by 3 bases, with 7 bases between. There are 11 residues in the CDR3. Germline V gene sequence: CDR1 SQVTM, CDR2 ANQGSEA. For the CDR3, the DNA is TGCAGCGGGGCGGTCTACAATGAGCAGTTCTTC. Amino acid sequence: CSGAVYNEQFF.

This sequence joins TRBV5-1 and TRBJ1-5; 7 nucleotides agree with TRBD1. The V gene's germline CDR1 is SGHRS and CDR2 YFSETQ. The CDR3 contains 13 residues. Trimming removed 7 bases from V and 4 bases from J; junction bases left unmatched: 5. In nucleotides, the CDR3 is TGCGCCAGCGCCCGGGACAGAAATCAGCCCCAGCATTTT. Translated, it gives CASARDRNQPQHF.

The chain employs TRBV5-4 and TRBJ2-3; 8 bases are shared with TRBD2. The CDR3 totals 15 residues. J lost 0 bases, V lost 4 bases, and 4 bases had no gene match. Germline V gene lookup returns CDR1 SGHNT and CDR2 YYREEE (reference sequence). This CDR3 reads CASSQASGSTDTQYF. Here the CDR3 DNA reads TGTGCCAGCAGCCAGGCTAGCGGGAGCACAGATACGCAGTATTTT.

The J gene is TRBJ1-2, the V gene TRBV18, with D possibly TRBD1 on 5 matching bases. Trimming stripped 2 bases from V and 3 bases from J, with 13 bases between. CDR3 size: 15 residues. Germline V gives CDR1 KGHSH, CDR2 LQKENI. CDR3 amino acids: CASSPTLGRDYGYTF. Here the CDR3 DNA reads TGTGCCAGCTCACCAACCCTGGGCAGGGACTATGGCTACACCTTC.

The chain combines TRBV5-5 with TRBJ1-2; D unresolved. Germline V lookup: CDR1 SGHKS, CDR2 YYEKEE (reference sequence). Trimming cost V 0 bases and J 2 bases, with 11 bases left between them. This CDR3 is built from 15 residues. CDR3 DNA sequence: TGTGCCAGCAGCTTGGCGGTTGGCAGCAACTATGGCTACACCTTC. Translating gives CASSLAVGSNYGYTF.

The chain joins TRBV5-8 to TRBJ2-7; TRBD2 matches at 10 bases. J was trimmed by 3 bases and V by 5 bases; bases with no gene match: 8. This CDR3 comprises 15 residues. CDR1 is SGHTS and CDR2 is YDEGEE in the germline V gene. In nucleotides, the CDR3 is TGTGCCAGCAGTCGATCTAGCGGGAGTTTCTACGAGCAGTACTTC. Protein sequence: CASSRSSGSFYEQYF.

In nucleotides, the CDR3 is TGTGCCAGCAGCGAACAGATACACTCTGGAAACACCATATATTTT. Translated: CASSEQIHSGNTIYF. The chain carries TRBV6-5 and TRBJ1-3; D uncertain. Germline V gives CDR1 MNHEY, CDR2 SVGAGI. The V gene lost 6 bases and the J gene lost 0 bases, with 12 bases spanning the gap. This CDR3 has 15 amino acids.

The chain employs TRBV19 and TRBJ1-5, with D possibly TRBD1 on 6 matching bases. Germline V gene data show CDR1 as LNHDA and CDR2 as SQIVND (reference sequence). The V end lost 3 bases, the J end lost 1 base, and 13 bases lay between the germline ends. This CDR3 spans 16 amino acids. The CDR3 DNA sequence: TGTGCCAGTAGTATCCTAGGGGGGGCCAGCAATCAGCCCCAGCATTTT. It codes for CASSILGGASNQPQHF.

This clone occurred once. V usage is TRBV11-2 and J usage is TRBJ2-3; D is perhaps TRBD1 (5 bases). Germline V gene sequence: CDR1 SGHAT, CDR2 FQNNGV. Deletions cut 5 bases from V and 2 bases from J, with 17 bases between. This CDR3 is built from 16 residues. CDR3 sequence: CASSPRVDSHTDTQYF. CDR3 in DNA: TGTGCCAGCAGCCCTAGAGTCGACAGCCACACAGATACGCAGTATTTT. The variable domain in full, with the rest retrieved from reference TRBV11-2 and TRBJ2-3, is EAGVAQSPRYKIIEKRQSVAFWCNPISGHATLYWYQQILGQGPKLLIQFQNNGVVDDSQLPKDRFSAERLKGVDSTLKIQPAKLEDSAVYLCASSPRVDSHTDTQYFGPGTRLTVL.

The rearrangement joins TRBV2 to TRBJ2-5, with TRBD2 matching 14 bases. Gene TRBJ2-7 matches the end of the DNA better, so the J call may be wrong. Germline V CDR1 and CDR2: SNHLY, FYNNEI. The CDR3 runs 15 residues. The CDR3 DNA sequence: TGTGCCAGCAGCGCAGGACTAGCGGGAGGTTTCGAGCAGTACTTC. Its protein is CASSAGLAGGFEQYF.